One and the same sample provided the 5 T cell receptor beta chains below, sequenced in a study of T cell repertoires in cytomegalovirus infection. TCRdb reanalysed the reads using MiXCR and keeps one entry per CDR3 protein. The top ten clones hold roughly a tenth of a sample with around 450,000 distinct CDR3 sequences, around 10% of them seen once. The specimen was PBMCs. These receptors all stem from a human donor in good health (CMV status not recorded). Some clones in this sample may be carry-over from other donors' samples.

The V call is TRBV7-3, the J call TRBJ1-2, with D perhaps matching TRBD1 (5 bases). The V end was cut by 2 bases, the J end by 1 base, with 11 bases between. Germline V gene lookup returns CDR1 SGHTA and CDR2 FQGTGA. CDR3 length: 15 amino acids. The CDR3 sequence is CASSLGGGSNYGYTF. As DNA, the CDR3 is TGTGCCAGCAGCTTAGGGGGGGGGAGTAACTATGGCTACACCTTC.

As regards this clonotype: A much larger clone lies one base from this, so it may be a read error. The gene calls are TRBV30 and TRBJ1-1; possibly TRBD1 for D (5 bases). Germline CDR1 is GTSNPN and CDR2 is SVGIG (reference sequence). The CDR3 sequence is 13 residues long. V lost 4 bases and J 3 bases, leaving 12 bases between the germline ends. The CDR3 reads CAWNRGEHTEAFF. CDR3 DNA: TGTGCCTGGAATAGAGGGGAGCACACTGAAGCTTTCTTT.

This clonotype was detected ten times or more. Here the CDR3 DNA reads TGTGCCAGCGGGGACAGTGAAGCTTTCTTT. It codes for CASGDSEAFF. The chain uses TRBV12-3 or TRBV12-4 and TRBJ1-1; 7 bases match TRBD1. V gave up 8 bases and J gave up 7 bases; unmatched junction bases: 1. The CDR3 spans 10 residues.

This clonotype was observed a few times. The chain carries TRBV29-1 and TRBJ1-1; D is undetermined. The CDR3 length is 10 residues. From germline, CDR1 is SQVTM and CDR2 ANQGSEA. The V end was cut by 5 bases, the J end by 3 bases, with 4 bases between. The CDR3 region has the DNA TGCAGCGTTTCGGACACTGAAGCTTTCTTT. Amino acid sequence: CSVSDTEAFF.

This clonotype has a count of ten or more. V gene TRBV24-1 combines with J gene TRBJ1-5; D is perhaps TRBD1 (6 bases). The CDR3 totals 15 residues. Trimming stripped 3 bases from V and 3 bases from J, with 11 bases between. Germline-derived CDR1 and CDR2 are KGHDR and SFDVKD. Here the CDR3 reads CATSDADRSNQPQHF. The CDR3 bases are TGTGCCACCAGTGATGCCGACAGGTCCAATCAGCCCCAGCATTTT.